The 16 T cell receptor beta chains listed next were all sequenced from one sample in a study of human T cells and chemical hapten exposure. The time point was: patch test 1, 2 weeks after DPC sensitization. Treatment described: therapeutic diphenylcyclopropenone sensitization with weekly scalp DPC. TCRdb re-analysed the RACE reads in MiXCR, keeping a single row per CDR3 protein. This table holds about 74,000 distinct CDR3 sequences, about 32% found once. The sequenced sample was whole blood, obtained in connection with sensitization to the hapten diphenylcyclopropenone (DPC). The receptors were sampled from a man in his forties with alopecia areata. Some clones in this sample may be carry-over from other donors' samples.

The chain uses TRBV20-1 and TRBJ2-3; D is unresolved. The V end lost 5 bases, the J end lost 0 bases, and 15 bases lay between the germline ends. CDR1 and CDR2 (germline): DFQATT, SNEGSKA (reference sequence). There are 15 residues in the CDR3. The DNA of the CDR3 is TGCAGTGCTGGGCCTCGTCCGGGTAGCACAGATACGCAGTATTTT. Its protein is CSAGPRPGSTDTQYF.

The rearrangement joins TRBV6-5 to TRBJ2-5; maybe TRBD1 (5 bases). The CDR3 has 14 residues. The V end lost 0 bases, the J end lost 0 bases, and 5 bases lay between the germline ends. From germline, CDR1 is MNHEY and CDR2 SVGAGI. In DNA, the CDR3 is TGTGCCAGCAGTTACTCACAGGACCAAGAGACCCAGTACTTC. This sequence encodes CASSYSQDQETQYF.

This clonotype has just a few counts. The CDR3 sequence: CASSFSGARTDTQYF. CDR3 coding DNA: TGTGCCAGCAGTTTTTCCGGGGCCCGCACAGATACGCAGTATTTT. The chain has TRBV6-5 and TRBJ2-3, with D tentatively TRBD1 or TRBD2 (5 bases each). The CDR3 covers 15 residues. The V end lost 4 bases, the J end lost 1 base, and 12 bases lay between the germline ends. The germline CDR1 and CDR2 sequences are MNHEY and SVGAGI.

This clonotype was observed a handful of times. This chain links TRBV5-1 with TRBJ2-3, with TRBD2 identical over 8 bases. Germline V gene lookup returns CDR1 SGHRS and CDR2 YFSETQ. The CDR3 contains 18 residues. Germline trimming cut 0 bases from V and 0 bases from J; bases unmatched to any gene: 9. The chain's CDR3 is CASSLGVAGPSSTDTQYF. The CDR3 DNA reads TGCGCCAGCAGCTTGGGGGTAGCGGGACCCTCTAGCACAGATACGCAGTATTTT.

V gene TRBV12-3 or TRBV12-4 combines with J gene TRBJ2-1; 9 nucleotides align to TRBD2. Trimming cost V 3 bases and J 3 bases; bases outside gene matches: 3. This CDR3 comprises 15 residues. This CDR3 is CASSFERGVYNEQFF. The DNA for the CDR3 is TGTGCCAGCAGTTTCGAGCGGGGGGTCTACAATGAGCAGTTCTTC.

The genes are TRBV5-1 and TRBJ2-7, with 8 nucleotides matching TRBD2. Germline-derived CDR1 and CDR2 are SGHRS and YFSETQ. V lost 7 bases to trimming and J lost 0 bases; unmatched junction nucleotides: 3. This CDR3 has 13 amino acids. The CDR3 sequence is CASGGTSSYEQYF. The CDR3 DNA follows: TGCGCCAGCGGAGGGACTAGCTCCTACGAGCAGTACTTC.

The gene calls are TRBV5-1 and TRBJ1-6; D is unresolved. This CDR3 spans 14 amino acids. The germline V and J ends were trimmed by 1 base and 5 bases, with 7 bases remaining between them. The V gene's germline CDR1 is SGHRS and CDR2 YFSETQ. The CDR3 DNA follows: TGCGCCAGCAGCTTGCCTGCGGATAATTCACCCCTCCACTTT. This gives the protein CASSLPADNSPLHF.

This clonotype turned up a few times. The rearrangement links TRBV5-1 to TRBJ2-3, with D possibly matching TRBD1 (6 bases). There are 15 residues in the CDR3. Trimming removed 0 bases from V and 4 bases from J, with 12 bases in between. Looked up from germline, CDR1 is SGHRS and CDR2 is YFSETQ. The DNA of the CDR3 is TGCGCCAGCAGCTTGGATGGTGACAGGTCAGATACGCAGTATTTT. Protein product: CASSLDGDRSDTQYF.

There are a few counts of this clonotype. The chain combines TRBV27 with TRBJ2-6; a possible D gene is TRBD1 (5 bases). Between the trimmed V and J ends, which lost 1 base and 0 bases, there was a span of 13 bases. The CDR3 extends over 18 amino acids. Germline values: CDR1 MNHEY, CDR2 SMNVEV (reference sequence). The CDR3 region is CASSLLAGILSGANVLTF. CDR3 bases: TGTGCCAGCAGTTTATTGGCAGGGATCCTCTCTGGGGCCAACGTCCTGACTTTC.

The chain uses TRBV20-1 and TRBJ2-7; 8 bases fit TRBD2. CDR3 length equals 15 residues. Trimming at V came to 6 bases and at J to 6 bases, leaving 16 bases not matched to a gene. Germline loops: CDR1 DFQATT, CDR2 SNEGSKA (reference sequence). The CDR3 region has the DNA TGCAGTGCGTCTGACGGCGGGGGGTCGGGCGTCGAGCAGTACTTC. This codes for CSASDGGGSGVEQYF.

In its sample, this clonotype was seen a few times. The genes are TRBV14 and TRBJ2-2; D perhaps matches TRBD1 (6 bases). The CDR3 has 15 amino acids. V lost 4 bases and J lost 2, with 11 bases in between. The germline CDR1 and CDR2 sequences are SGHDN and FVKESK. The CDR3 DNA sequence: TGTGCCAGCAGCCCCGGACAGCCCAACACCGGGGAGCTGTTTTTT. Translating gives CASSPGQPNTGELFF.

V gene TRBV7-9 combines with J gene TRBJ2-1, with D uncertain. This CDR3 is built from 13 residues. Trimming stripped 0 bases from V and 8 bases from J, with 8 bases between. Germline loops: CDR1 SEHNR, CDR2 FQNEAQ (reference sequence). This chain's CDR3 is CASSLAVVDEQFF. The CDR3 coding sequence is TGTGCCAGCAGCTTAGCTGTCGTGGATGAGCAGTTCTTC.

The V and J genes are TRBV18 and TRBJ2-7, with TRBD1 as a possible D gene (5 bases). V dropped 5 bases and J dropped 0 bases, with 20 bases sitting between them. This CDR3 has 17 residues. The germline V gene has CDR1 KGHSH and CDR2 LQKENI. In DNA, the CDR3 is TGTGCCAGCTCATCAAGACCCCTGGACATCCGCTCCTACGAGCAGTACTTC. It is translated as CASSSRPLDIRSYEQYF.

This clonotype appeared a single time. The V gene is TRBV29-1, the J gene TRBJ2-2; no definite D call. CDR3 length equals 11 residues. V dropped 7 bases and J dropped 6 bases, with 9 bases sitting between them. The germline CDR1 and CDR2 sequences are SQVTM and ANQGSEA. The CDR3 DNA follows: TGCAGCGCAGAAGGCCCCGGGGAGCTGTTTTTT. As protein: CSAEGPGELFF.

This clonotype was counted between two and nine times. The chain has TRBV9 and TRBJ2-1, with 8 nucleotides matching TRBD2. V lost 3 bases to trimming and J lost 10 bases; unmatched junction nucleotides: 6. Germline CDR1 and CDR2: SGDLS and YYNGEE. The CDR3 totals 13 residues. The chain's CDR3 is CASSGTGGAEQFF. CDR3 DNA: TGTGCCAGCAGCGGCACGGGGGGGGCGGAGCAGTTCTTC.

This clonotype has only a few counts. The chain combines TRBV6-5 with TRBJ2-4; TRBD2 matches at 7 bases. The V gene end was trimmed by 4 bases and the J gene end by 0 bases; junction bases not matched to a gene: 6. Germline loops: CDR1 MNHEY, CDR2 SVGAGI. The CDR3 runs to 16 residues. The CDR3 DNA is TGTGCCAGCAGTTCTAGCGGACTTATAGCCAAAAACATTCAGTACTTC. This sequence encodes CASSSSGLIAKNIQYF.